This entry is about one TCR beta chain. This table comes from immunoSEQ multiplex PCR, and its TCRdb copy is limited to in-frame clones, with some not included. This sample carries over 35,000 clones, about 94% of them seen once, and the ten largest clones take about 7.6%. The sample originates from a study of T cell changes during pregnancy in multiple sclerosis. Looked up from germline, CDR1 is LNHNV and CDR2 is YYDKDF (reference sequence). The CDR3 spans 15 residues. V was clipped by 4 bases and J by 1 base; unmatched bases: 4. Sequenced material: CD8+ T cells from peripheral blood mononuclear cells, taken in the third trimester of pregnancy. The J gene is TRBJ2-7, the V gene TRBV15, with 10 bases identical to TRBD1. This TCR derives from a female donor with multiple sclerosis, enrolled in a pregnancy study. The CDR3 nucleotides are TGTGCCACCAGCAACGGACAGGGGGGTTCCTACGAGCAGTACTTC. Translated, it gives CATSNGQGGSYEQYF.